This T cell receptor beta chain was found in a study of T cell clonotyping in hematopoietic cell transplantation. Study-level points and caveats: At the given depth, recipient repertoires were over 97% de novo clonotypes. Broader posttransplant TCR repertoire diversity was predicted by graft donor and pretransplant recipient Inverse Simpson Index values. After transplant, recipient diversity fell while pathologically expanded clonotypes grew through day 180.

Data came from immunoSEQ multiplex PCR; TCRdb stores just in-frame clones and leaves some out. The table lists some 10,000 clones, less than 60% of them singletons. Turning to this clone: The antigen remains undetermined.

Recipient blood drawn about 28 days pretransplant and days 30, 100, 180 after. Trimming cost V 6 bases and J 5 bases, with 10 bases left between them. The V gene's germline CDR1 is GTSNPN and CDR2 SVGIG (reference sequence). CDR3 length equals 11 residues. This chain links TRBV30 with TRBJ2-5, with TRBD2 as a possible D gene (5 bases). The receptor comes from a female patient aged 45-65 years who had an allogeneic stem cell transplant from an unrelated donor, so the T cells may come from the graft donor. Some clones in this sample may be carry-over from other donors' samples. Sample: peripheral blood mononuclear cells, taken 100 days after allogeneic stem cell transplant. As DNA, the CDR3 is TGTGCCTGCGGAGGCGATGAGACCCAGTACTTC. Amino acids: CACGGDETQYF.